The 17 T cell receptor beta chains in this list originate from one sample, sequenced in a study of cytomegalovirus exposure and HLA in healthy donors. Use of 60 Vbeta and 13 Jbeta primers characterized the PCR. Method: immunoSEQ multiplex PCR; TCRdb's copy keeps in-frame clones and lacks some. The sample lists 150,000 to 200,000 clones, around 84% occurring once. Sequencing was carried out using PBMCs. These TCRs come from a woman aged 18-29 years in good health and CMV-seronegative.

The rearrangement joins TRBV4-1 to TRBJ2-1, with 10 bases lining up with TRBD2. There are 18 residues in the CDR3. V shed 5 bases and J 3 bases; nucleotides not matched to a gene: 13. CDR1 is MGHRA and CDR2 is YSYEKL in the germline V gene. CDR3 DNA: TGCGCCAGCAGCGAAGGACTAGCGGCCCTCAGGAGCTACAATGAGCAGTTCTTC. Protein sequence: CASSEGLAALRSYNEQFF.

The V call is TRBV11-2, the J call TRBJ1-4; D is possibly TRBD1 (6 bases). Germline assignment: CDR1 SGHAT and CDR2 FQNNGV. V was pared by 5 bases and J by 8 bases, with 15 bases between. The CDR3 totals 14 residues. The CDR3 reads CASSPTGFGEKLFF. CDR3 sequence (DNA): TGTGCCAGCAGCCCAACAGGGTTCGGGGAAAAACTGTTTTTT.

On this clone: Relative to the germline gene, one junction end is altered; a read error may explain this. The chain has TRBV7-8 and TRBJ2-1; 9 positions match TRBD2. Germline CDR1 and CDR2: SGHVS and FQNEAQ. The CDR3 spans 13 residues. The CDR3 sequence is CASRLAGVNEQFF. DNA of the CDR3: TGTGCCAGCAGATTAGCGGGAGTCAATGAGCAGTTCTTC.

The chain couples TRBV6-6 to TRBJ2-3; 8 bases agree with TRBD1. J gave up 7 bases and V 0 bases, and 9 bases lay outside the gene matches. The CDR3 is made up of 16 amino acids. Per the germline V gene, CDR1 is MNHNY and CDR2 is SVGAGI (reference sequence). The CDR3 protein is CASSYSTPDRVNTQYF. The CDR3 nucleotides are TGTGCCAGCAGTTACTCGACCCCGGACAGGGTTAATACGCAGTATTTT.

V gene TRBV7-9 combines with J gene TRBJ1-1, with a weak D call TRBD1 (6 bases). Trimming pared 0 bases from V and 4 bases from J, leaving 12 bases between. This CDR3 comprises 15 residues. CDR1 and CDR2 (germline): SEHNR, FQNEAQ (reference sequence). As DNA, the CDR3 is TGTGCCAGCAGCTTAGCTGGGGGGGGCTCCACTGAAGCTTTCTTT. Amino acid sequence: CASSLAGGGSTEAFF.

This clone was counted once. This chain connects TRBV18 to TRBJ1-2; 12 nucleotides line up with TRBD1. Trimming at V came to 3 bases and at J to 0 bases, leaving 5 bases not matched to a gene. CDR3 size: 17 residues. From germline, CDR1 is KGHSH and CDR2 LQKENI. The CDR3 DNA is TGTGCCAGCTCACCTCTGGGACAGGGGGCCTCTAACTATGGCTACACCTTC. This codes for CASSPLGQGASNYGYTF.

The chain employs TRBV19 and TRBJ2-2; maybe TRBD2 (5 bases). Germline values: CDR1 LNHDA, CDR2 SQIVND (reference sequence). V was pared by 1 base and J by 5 bases, with 14 bases between. This CDR3 is built from 16 residues. CDR3 sequence (DNA): TGTGCCAGTAGTATAGGGCCGGGAAGATGGACCGGGGAGCTGTTTTTT. It translates to CASSIGPGRWTGELFF.

The chain is built from TRBV28 and TRBJ2-7, with TRBD2 identical over 11 bases. Per the germline V gene, CDR1 is MDHEN and CDR2 is SYDVKM. This CDR3 contains 16 residues. The ends lost 1 base at V and 3 bases at J; junction bases unmatched: 5. The CDR3 sequence is CASSLFGLAGFYEQYF. In nucleotides, the CDR3 is TGTGCCAGCAGTTTATTTGGACTAGCGGGCTTCTACGAGCAGTACTTC.

This chain links TRBV23-1 with TRBJ1-3; D unresolved. TRBV23-1 falls under the ORF class, with uncertain function. V was pared by 0 bases and J by 2 bases, with 11 bases between. The CDR3 covers 16 residues. The CDR3: CASSQSRGLTGNTIYF. CDR3 sequence (DNA): TGCGCCAGCAGTCAATCGCGCGGGTTAACTGGAAACACCATATATTTT.

V usage is TRBV19 and J usage is TRBJ2-7, with 7 bases identical to TRBD1. This CDR3 is built from 14 residues. Germline lookup yields CDR1 LNHDA and CDR2 SQIVND (reference sequence). V was pared by 5 bases and J by 3 bases, with 7 bases of the junction left unmatched. CDR3 residues: CASSPQGIGYEQYF. In nucleotides, the CDR3 is TGTGCCAGTAGTCCACAGGGGATCGGCTACGAGCAGTACTTC.

This rearrangement joins TRBV19 to TRBJ2-7, with 8 bases aligning to TRBD2. V dropped 5 bases and J dropped 6; count of bases not matched to a gene: 3. The CDR3 sequence is 12 residues long. The germline CDR1 and CDR2 sequences are LNHDA and SQIVND (reference sequence). In nucleotides, the CDR3 is TGTGCCAGTAGTGCGGGGGGACGCGAGCAGTACTTC. Its protein is CASSAGGREQYF. Using reference TRBV19 and TRBJ2-7 for the parts outside the CDR3, the full variable domain is DGGITQSPKYLFRKEGQNVTLSCEQNLNHDAMYWYRQDPGQGLRLIYYSQIVNDFQKGDIAEGYSVSREKKESFPLTVTSAQKNPTAFYLCASSAGGREQYFGPGTRLTVT.

With respect to this clone: Mismatch with germline at one junction end may stem from a read error. The chain is built from TRBV7-9 and TRBJ1-2; unclear D gene. The germline gives CDR1 SEHNR, CDR2 FQNEAQ (reference sequence). The CDR3 consists of 14 residues. CDR3 residues: CSSSLVQMNYGYTF. The CDR3 DNA reads as TGTTCCAGCAGCCTAGTTCAGATGAACTATGGCTACACCTTC.

This clone has just a few counts. In DNA form, the CDR3 reads TGCAGCGCGGGGGAGTTTGAAGCTTTCTTT. This translates into CSAGEFEAFF. The genes are TRBV29-1 and TRBJ1-1, with D possibly TRBD1 on 5 matching bases. Germline CDR1 and CDR2: SQVTM and ANQGSEA. Deletions cut 7 bases from V and 7 bases from J, with 10 bases between. The CDR3 length is 10 residues. The whole variable domain, filled in from reference TRBV29-1 and TRBJ1-1, reads SAVISQKPSRDICQRGTSLTIQCQVDSQVTMMFWYRQQPGQSLTLIATANQGSEATYESGFVIDKFPISRPNLTFSTLTVSNMSPEDSSIYLCSAGEFEAFFGQGTRLTVV.

This chain connects TRBV30 to TRBJ1-5, with D maybe TRBD1 (6 bases). The germline V and J ends were trimmed by 0 bases and 2 bases, with 8 bases remaining between them. The CDR3 covers 14 residues. CDR1 is GTSNPN, CDR2 SVGIG, per germline (reference sequence). CDR3 sequence: CAWSVRTGNQPQHF. Written as DNA, the CDR3 is TGTGCCTGGAGTGTACGGACAGGCAATCAGCCCCAGCATTTT.

The rearrangement uses TRBV30 and TRBJ1-5; TRBD1 agrees at 8 bases. Germline CDR1 GTSNPN, CDR2 SVGIG (reference sequence). With 3 bases clipped from V and 0 bases from J, the junction kept 10 bases outside the gene matches. The CDR3 contains 17 residues. CDR3 loop: CAWRMAGGFYSNQPQHF. The CDR3, as DNA: TGTGCCTGGAGAATGGCAGGGGGCTTCTATAGCAATCAGCCCCAGCATTTT.

V and J are TRBV18 and TRBJ1-3; D perhaps matches TRBD1 (6 bases). Looked up from germline, CDR1 is KGHSH and CDR2 is LQKENI. Trimming shortened V by 1 base and J by 0 bases, and 10 bases separated the two germline ends. The CDR3 consists of 16 residues. The chain's CDR3 is CASSPLGQISGNTIYF. In DNA, the CDR3 is TGTGCCAGCTCACCACTGGGACAAATCTCTGGAAACACCATATATTTT.

The sample holds a few counts of this clone. J is TRBJ1-1 and V is TRBV30; D is unclear. Trimming cost V 2 bases and J 1 base, with 11 bases left between them. Germline assignment: CDR1 GTSNPN and CDR2 SVGIG (reference sequence). The length of the CDR3 is 14 residues. The CDR3 nucleotides are TGTGCCTGGAGTACGGGGATACCGAACACTGAAGCTTTCTTT. As protein: CAWSTGIPNTEAFF.